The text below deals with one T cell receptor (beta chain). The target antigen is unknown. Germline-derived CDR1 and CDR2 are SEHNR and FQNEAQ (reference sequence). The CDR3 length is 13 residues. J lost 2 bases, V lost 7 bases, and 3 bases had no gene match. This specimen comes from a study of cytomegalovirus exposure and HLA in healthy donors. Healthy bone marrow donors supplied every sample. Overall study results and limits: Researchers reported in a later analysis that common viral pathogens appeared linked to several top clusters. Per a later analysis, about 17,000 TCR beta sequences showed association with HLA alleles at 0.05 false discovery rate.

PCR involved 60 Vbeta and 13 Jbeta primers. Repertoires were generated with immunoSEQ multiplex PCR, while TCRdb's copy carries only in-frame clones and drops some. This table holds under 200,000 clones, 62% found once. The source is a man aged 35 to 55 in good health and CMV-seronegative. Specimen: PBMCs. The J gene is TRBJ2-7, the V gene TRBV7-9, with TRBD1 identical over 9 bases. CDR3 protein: CASTGTGTYEQYF. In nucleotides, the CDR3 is TGTGCCAGCACCGGGACAGGGACCTACGAGCAGTACTTC.